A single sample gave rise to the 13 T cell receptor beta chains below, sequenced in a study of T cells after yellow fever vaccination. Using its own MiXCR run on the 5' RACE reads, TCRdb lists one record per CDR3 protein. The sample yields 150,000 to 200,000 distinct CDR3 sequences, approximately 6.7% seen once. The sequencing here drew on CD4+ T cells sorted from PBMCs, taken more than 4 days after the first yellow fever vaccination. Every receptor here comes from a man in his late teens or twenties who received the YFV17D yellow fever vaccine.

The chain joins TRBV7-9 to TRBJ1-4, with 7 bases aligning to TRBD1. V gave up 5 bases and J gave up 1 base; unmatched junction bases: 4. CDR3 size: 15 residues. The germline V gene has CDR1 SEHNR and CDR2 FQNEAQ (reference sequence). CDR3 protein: CASSRQGGTNEKLFF. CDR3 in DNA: TGTGCCAGCAGCAGACAGGGAGGAACTAATGAAAAACTGTTTTTT.

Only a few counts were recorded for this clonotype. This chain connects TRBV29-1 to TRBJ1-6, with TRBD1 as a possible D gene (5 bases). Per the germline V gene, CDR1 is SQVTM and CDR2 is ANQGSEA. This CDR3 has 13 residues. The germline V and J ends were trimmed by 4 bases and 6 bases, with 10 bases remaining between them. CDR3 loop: CSVAEGTNSPLHF. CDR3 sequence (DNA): TGCAGCGTTGCTGAAGGGACTAATTCACCCCTCCACTTT.

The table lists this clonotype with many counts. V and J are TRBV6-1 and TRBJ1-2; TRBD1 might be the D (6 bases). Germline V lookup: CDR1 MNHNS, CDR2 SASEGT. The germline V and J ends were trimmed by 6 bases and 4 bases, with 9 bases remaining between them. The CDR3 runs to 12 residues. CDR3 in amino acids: CASRGQFYGYTF. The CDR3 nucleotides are TGTGCCAGCAGAGGACAGTTCTATGGCTACACCTTC.

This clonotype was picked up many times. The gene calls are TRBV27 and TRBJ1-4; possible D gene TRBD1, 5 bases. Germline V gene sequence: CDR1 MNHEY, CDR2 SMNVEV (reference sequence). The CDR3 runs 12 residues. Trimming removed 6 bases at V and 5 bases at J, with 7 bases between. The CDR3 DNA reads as TGTGCCAGCAGCAGGGTGAATGAAAAACTGTTTTTT. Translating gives CASSRVNEKLFF.

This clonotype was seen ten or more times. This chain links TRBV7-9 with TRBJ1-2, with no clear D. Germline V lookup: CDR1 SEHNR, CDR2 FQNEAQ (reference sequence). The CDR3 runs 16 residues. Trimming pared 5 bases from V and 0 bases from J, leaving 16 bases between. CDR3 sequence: CASSRGGRSANYGYTF. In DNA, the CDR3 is TGTGCCAGCAGCCGAGGCGGACGGTCCGCTAACTATGGCTACACCTTC.

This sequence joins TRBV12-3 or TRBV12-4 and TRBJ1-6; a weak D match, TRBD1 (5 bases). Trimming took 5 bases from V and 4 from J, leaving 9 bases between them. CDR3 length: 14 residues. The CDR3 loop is CASSGTGYNSPLHF. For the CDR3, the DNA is TGTGCCAGCAGTGGAACAGGTTATAATTCACCCCTCCACTTT.

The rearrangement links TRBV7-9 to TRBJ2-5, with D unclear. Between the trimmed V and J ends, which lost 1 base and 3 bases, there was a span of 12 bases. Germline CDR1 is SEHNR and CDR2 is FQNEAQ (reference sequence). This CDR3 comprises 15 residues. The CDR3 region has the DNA TGTGCCAGCAGCTTAGGGCCCAGTGGCGAAGAGACCCAGTACTTC. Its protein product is CASSLGPSGEETQYF.

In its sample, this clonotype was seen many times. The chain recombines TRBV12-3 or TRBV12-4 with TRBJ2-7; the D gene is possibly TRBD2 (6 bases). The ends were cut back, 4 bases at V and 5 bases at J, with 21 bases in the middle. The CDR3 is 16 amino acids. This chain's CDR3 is CASSSRSGVAVHEQYF. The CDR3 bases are TGTGCCAGCAGTTCACGCTCGGGAGTAGCGGTTCACGAGCAGTACTTC.

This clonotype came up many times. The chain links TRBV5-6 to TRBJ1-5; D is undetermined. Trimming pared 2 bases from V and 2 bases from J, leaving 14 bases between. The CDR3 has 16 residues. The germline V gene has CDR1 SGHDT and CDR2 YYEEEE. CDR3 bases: TGTGCCAGCAGCTTAAGGATTCCGGAGGGCAATCAGCCCCAGCATTTT. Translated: CASSLRIPEGNQPQHF.

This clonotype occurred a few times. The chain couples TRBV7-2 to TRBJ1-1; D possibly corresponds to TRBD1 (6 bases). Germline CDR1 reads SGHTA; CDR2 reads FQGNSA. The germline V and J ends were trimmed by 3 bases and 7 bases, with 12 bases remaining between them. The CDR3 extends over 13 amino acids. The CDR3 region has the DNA TGTGCCAGCAGCTTTACACAGGGAATTGAAGCTTTCTTT. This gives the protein CASSFTQGIEAFF.

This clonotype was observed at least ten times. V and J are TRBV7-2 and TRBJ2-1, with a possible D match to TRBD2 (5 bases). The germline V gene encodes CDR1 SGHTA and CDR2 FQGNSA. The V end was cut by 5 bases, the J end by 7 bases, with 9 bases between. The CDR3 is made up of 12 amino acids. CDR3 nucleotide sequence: TGTGCCAGCAGCCCGCTAGCAAATGAGCAGTTCTTC. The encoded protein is CASSPLANEQFF.

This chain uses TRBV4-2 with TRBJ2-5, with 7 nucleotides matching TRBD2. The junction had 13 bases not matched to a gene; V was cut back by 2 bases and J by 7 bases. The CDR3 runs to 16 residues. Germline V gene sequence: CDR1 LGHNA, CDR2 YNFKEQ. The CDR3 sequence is CASSQPPSGTNPTQYF. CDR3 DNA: TGTGCCAGCAGCCAACCCCCCTCCGGGACTAACCCGACCCAGTACTTC.

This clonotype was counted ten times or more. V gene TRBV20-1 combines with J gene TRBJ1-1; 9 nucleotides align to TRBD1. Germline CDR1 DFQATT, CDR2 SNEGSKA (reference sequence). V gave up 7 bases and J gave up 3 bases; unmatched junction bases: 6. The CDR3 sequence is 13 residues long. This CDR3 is CSVPTGGHTEAFF. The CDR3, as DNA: TGCAGTGTCCCGACAGGGGGACACACTGAAGCTTTCTTT.